The rows below give T cell receptor beta chains drawn from one sample of a study of blood T cell repertoires in COVID-19. TCRdb keeps only in-frame clones here, not all; method: immunoSEQ multiplex PCR. Here the sample spans about 470,000 clones, 87% being singletons. Sample: PBMCs or T cells enriched from blood (not recorded which). The source is a woman under 30 who had recovered from COVID-19. The CDR3 runs from the conserved cysteine through the conserved F or W. Each record gives: V gene, clone size, J gene, D gene, CDR3 DNA, CDR3 protein. The D gene is left open where the match is weak. A clone size is listed for some rows: how often the clone was seen (once, few, many), or a class if it is expanded.

TRBV5-1	-	TRBJ1-6	-	TGCGCCAGCAGCTTAGAGGGCGGATCACCCCTCCACTTT	CASSLEGGSPLHF
TRBV12-3/TRBV12-4	-	TRBJ1-1	-	TGTGCCAGCGACACAGGGAGGGGCACTGAAGCTTTCTTT	CASDTGRGTEAFF
TRBV15	-	TRBJ1-6	TRBD1	TGTGCCACCAGCGGCAGGGACAGGGCTTATAATTCACCCCTCCACTTT	CATSGRDRAYNSPLHF
TRBV6-5	-	TRBJ1-6	-	TGTGCCAGCAGCTCTACAGGGAGCGATTCACCCCTCCACTTT	CASSSTGSDSPLHF
TRBV5-4	-	TRBJ2-7	-	TGTGCCAGCTTCTCCAGGGGCGGTTACGAGCAGTACTTC	CASFSRGGYEQYF
TRBV27	-	TRBJ1-1	-	TGTGCCAGCAGTTTACGACGGGTTGTCACTGAAGCTTTCTTT	CASSLRRVVTEAFF
TRBV5-6	-	TRBJ1-1	-	TGTGCCAGCAGCATTCTCACTGAAGCTTTCTTT	CASSILTEAFF
TRBV7-9	-	TRBJ2-1	-	TGTGCCAGCAGCTTGGCAGTCTACAATGAGCAGTTCTTC	CASSLAVYNEQFF
TRBV7-6	once	TRBJ2-2	-	TGTGCCAGCAGCCCGTGGGGGGTTGCGGAGGACACCGGGGAGCTGTTTTTT	CASSPWGVAEDTGELFF
TRBV28	-	TRBJ1-5	-	TGTGCCAGCGGAACAGATCAGCCCCAGCATTTT	CASGTDQPQHF
TRBV6-5	-	TRBJ1-1	-	TGTGCCAGCAGTTACTCGTGGCAGGGGTCCACTGAAGCTTTCTTT	CASSYSWQGSTEAFF
TRBV28	few	TRBJ1-5	TRBD1	TGTGCCAGCAGTCCCGGGACAGACTATCAGCCCCAGCATTTT	CASSPGTDYQPQHF
TRBV7-8	once	TRBJ1-5	-	TGTGCCAGCAGCCCAGAGGGGGGCAATCAGCCCCAGCATTTT	CASSPEGGNQPQHF
TRBV12-3/TRBV12-4	-	TRBJ1-2	TRBD1	TGTGCCAGCAGGTTGACAGGGAACTATGGCTACACCTTC	CASRLTGNYGYTF
TRBV4-2	-	TRBJ2-5	-	TGTGCCAGCAGCCAAGGCGGGTCCCAGTACTTC	CASSQGGSQYF
TRBV18	-	TRBJ2-1	-	TGTGCCAGCTCACGAGACCTATCCGAGAAGGGGCAGCAGTTCTTC	CASSRDLSEKGQQFF
TRBV24-1	-	TRBJ2-6	-	TGTGCCACCAGTGACCCCCCGGCGGGATCCTCTGGGGCCAACGTCCTGACTTTC	CATSDPPAGSSGANVLTF
TRBV4-1	few	TRBJ2-2	TRBD2	TGCGCCAGCAGCCAAGGGCGGCTAGCGGCGTACACCGGGGAGCTGTTTTTT	CASSQGRLAAYTGELFF
TRBV10-3	-	TRBJ2-7	TRBD1	TGTGCCATCAGTCCTTCGACAGGGAGCTCCTACGAGCAGTACTTC	CAISPSTGSSYEQYF
TRBV7-8	-	TRBJ2-2	-	TGTGCCAGCAGCTCAACAAATGGGGCCCCCGGGGAGCTGTTTTTT	CASSSTNGAPGELFF
TRBV7-2	-	TRBJ2-7	TRBD2	TGTGCCAGCAGCTCGGGACTAGCGGGGAACTACGAGCAGTACTTC	CASSSGLAGNYEQYF
TRBV4-1	-	TRBJ1-2	-	TGCGCCAGCAGCCAAGGAGGAGGGGACGATGGCTACACCTTC	CASSQGGGDDGYTF
TRBV9	-	TRBJ1-1	-	TGTGCCAGCAGCGCCATGAGGGACACTGAAGCTTTCTTT	CASSAMRDTEAFF
TRBV4-1	-	TRBJ2-7	TRBD2	TGCGCCAGCAGCCACCCATTCGGCGGGGGGGGGCCAGAGCAGTACTTC	CASSHPFGGGGPEQYF
TRBV21-1	-	TRBJ2-2	-	TGTGCCAGCAGCAAAGACGGGCAGGGCCAAACCGAGAACACAGGGTCGGGGGAGCTGTTTTTT	CASSKDGQGQTENTGSGELFF
TRBV5-4	-	TRBJ2-3	-	TGTGCCAGCAGCGTAGGACTATCAGATACGCAGTATTTT	CASSVGLSDTQYF
TRBV5-6	-	TRBJ1-2	-	TGTGCCAGCAGCTCCGGTTCTATCTATGGCTACACCTTC	CASSSGSIYGYTF
TRBV13	-	TRBJ2-1	-	TGTGCCAGCAGCCCTGACACTTACAAATCTTACAATGAGCAGTTCTTC	CASSPDTYKSYNEQFF
TRBV4-1	-	TRBJ1-1	-	TGCGCCAGCAGCCAGGTCCTTCAGGGGAACACTGAAGCTTTCTTT	CASSQVLQGNTEAFF
TRBV28	few	TRBJ1-6	-	TGTGCCAGCAGTGCTTGGGGGGGAAATAATTCACCCCTCCACTTT	CASSAWGGNNSPLHF
TRBV5-1	-	TRBJ1-1	TRBD1	TGCGCCAGCAGCCTAGGACAGGGGGCCACTGAAGCTTTCTTT	CASSLGQGATEAFF
TRBV6-5	-	TRBJ2-1	-	TGTGCCAGCAGCCCCGGGGAATCCTACAATGAGCAGTTCTTC	CASSPGESYNEQFF
TRBV15	-	TRBJ1-2	-	TGTGCCACCAGCCCCCCGGTTATCAATTACTATGGCTACACCTTC	CATSPPVINYYGYTF
TRBV2	-	TRBJ1-5	-	TGTGCCACCAAGGGGATTGATTTAAGTCAGCCCCAGCATTTT	CATKGIDLSQPQHF
TRBV5-4	-	TRBJ2-7	-	TGTGCCACCCAATCTGCGTCGACAGATCCCTACGAGCAGTACTTC	CATQSASTDPYEQYF
TRBV7-9	-	TRBJ2-3	-	TGTGCCAGCAGCGGGCAATCAGATACGCAGTATTTT	CASSGQSDTQYF
TRBV18	-	TRBJ1-5	-	TGTGCCAGCTCACCGGGCAGCTCCGATCAGCCCCAGCATTTT	CASSPGSSDQPQHF
TRBV28	-	TRBJ1-2	TRBD1	TGTGCCAGCAGGCCCCCGGACAGGGTGGTAGGTGGCTACACCTTC	CASRPPDRVVGGYTF
TRBV3-1/TRBV3-2	-	TRBJ1-1	-	TGTGCCAGCAGCCACCCCGGCGGGTATGCTTTCTTT	CASSHPGGYAFF
TRBV5-4	-	TRBJ1-1	TRBD1	TGTGCCAGCAGCTCTGGACAGGGTGGTCCTGAAGCTTTCTTT	CASSSGQGGPEAFF
TRBV2	-	TRBJ1-1	-	TGTGCCAGCAGCTCGACAGGGAACACTGAAGCTTTCTTT	CASSSTGNTEAFF
TRBV7-9	-	TRBJ1-2	-	TGTGCCAGCAGCTTAGGGGGCAGCGGGGCCTTGTATGGCTACACCTTC	CASSLGGSGALYGYTF
TRBV5-1	-	TRBJ1-1	-	TGCGCCAGCAGCTTGGTAGGGGTTTCGGACACTGAAGCTTTCTTT	CASSLVGVSDTEAFF
TRBV27	-	TRBJ1-6	TRBD1	TGTGCCAGCAGTTTGCAGGGGGGCAATTCACCCCTCCACTTT	CASSLQGGNSPLHF
TRBV29-1	-	TRBJ2-2	-	TGCAGCGTTGAAGAGGTCAGGGGAGGGTCCGGGGAGCTGTTTTTT	CSVEEVRGGSGELFF
TRBV10-3	few	TRBJ1-3	-	TGTGCCATCAGTGAATTGGGGGGAGAAGCTGGAAACACCATATATTTT	CAISELGGEAGNTIYF
TRBV7-9	-	TRBJ1-1	TRBD1	TGTGCCAGCAGCTCGAGACAGGGGATTGACACTGAAGCTTTCTTT	CASSSRQGIDTEAFF
TRBV4-1	-	TRBJ2-2	TRBD2	TGCGCCAGCAGCCCCCAAGTGGGGGGGGGTCCCACCGGGGAGCTGTTTTTT	CASSPQVGGGPTGELFF
TRBV19	-	TRBJ1-5	-	TGTGCCAGTAGTTCACCCAGGACTTATAGCAATCAGCCCCAGCATTTT	CASSSPRTYSNQPQHF
TRBV14	-	TRBJ1-1	TRBD1	TGTGCCAGCAGTCGGACAGGAACAACTGAAGCTTTCTTT	CASSRTGTTEAFF
TRBV20-1	-	TRBJ2-7	-	TGCAGTGCTAGGGGCGATTACGAGCAGTACTTC	CSARGDYEQYF
TRBV5-1	-	TRBJ1-2	-	TGCGCCAGCAGCTTCAGGCCAGGGGACCTTAACTATGGCTACACCTTC	CASSFRPGDLNYGYTF
TRBV4-1	-	TRBJ1-5	TRBD1	TGCGCCAGCAGCCAAGATTCGGTACCGGGACAGGGAGGGCCCCAGCATTTT	CASSQDSVPGQGGPQHF
TRBV12-3/TRBV12-4	few	TRBJ1-1	-	TGTGCCAGCAGTTTCAGTCGCACTGAAGCTTTCTTT	CASSFSRTEAFF
TRBV7-2	-	TRBJ2-7	TRBD1	TGTGCCAGCAGCTTAAAAGGACAGGGGGCGATCCGGGCGCAGTACTTC	CASSLKGQGAIRAQYF